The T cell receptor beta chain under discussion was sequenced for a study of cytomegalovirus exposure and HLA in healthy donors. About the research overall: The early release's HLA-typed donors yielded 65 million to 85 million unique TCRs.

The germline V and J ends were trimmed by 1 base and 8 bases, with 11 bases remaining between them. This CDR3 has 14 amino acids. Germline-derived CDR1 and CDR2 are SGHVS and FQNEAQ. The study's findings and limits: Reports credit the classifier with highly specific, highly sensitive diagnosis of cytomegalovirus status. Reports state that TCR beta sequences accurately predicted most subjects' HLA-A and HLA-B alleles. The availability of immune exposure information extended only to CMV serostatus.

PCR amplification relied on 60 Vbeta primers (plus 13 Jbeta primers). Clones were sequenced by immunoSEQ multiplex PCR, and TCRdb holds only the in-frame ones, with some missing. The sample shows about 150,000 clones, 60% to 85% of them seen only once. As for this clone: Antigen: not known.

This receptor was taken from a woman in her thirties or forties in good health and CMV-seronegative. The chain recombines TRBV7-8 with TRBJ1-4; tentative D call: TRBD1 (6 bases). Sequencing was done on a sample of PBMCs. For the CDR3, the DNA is TGTGCCAGCAGCTTAGTCAGGGGTTACGAAAAACTGTTTTTT. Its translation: CASSLVRGYEKLFF.